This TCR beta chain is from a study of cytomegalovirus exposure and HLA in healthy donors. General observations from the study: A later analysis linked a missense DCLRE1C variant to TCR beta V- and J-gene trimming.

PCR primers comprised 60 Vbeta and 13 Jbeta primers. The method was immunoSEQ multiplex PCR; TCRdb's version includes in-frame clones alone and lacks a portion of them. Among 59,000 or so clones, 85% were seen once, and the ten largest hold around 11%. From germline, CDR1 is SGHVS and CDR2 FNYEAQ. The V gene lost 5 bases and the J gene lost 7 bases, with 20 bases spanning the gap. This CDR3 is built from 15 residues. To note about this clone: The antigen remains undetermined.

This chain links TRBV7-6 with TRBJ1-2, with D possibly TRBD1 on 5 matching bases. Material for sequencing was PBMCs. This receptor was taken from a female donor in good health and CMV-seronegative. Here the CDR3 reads CASSVWTSEKSGYTF. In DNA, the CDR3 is TGTGCCAGCAGCGTCTGGACATCGGAGAAATCTGGCTACACCTTC. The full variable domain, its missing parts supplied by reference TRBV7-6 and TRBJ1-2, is GAGVSQSPRYKVTKRGQDVALRCDPISGHVSLYWYRQALGQGPEFLTYFNYEAQQDKSGLPNDRFSAERPEGSISTLTIQRTEQRDSAMYRCASSVWTSEKSGYTFGSGTRLTVV.